This T cell receptor beta chain was captured by sequencing in a study of OX40 agonist ivuxolimab in advanced cancers. Findings and limits, study-wide: CD4+ and CD8+ blood T cells expanded clonally by week 6 at 0.1 to 3.0 mg/kg. More expanded clones were seen, on average, in CD8+ T cells than in CD4+. At 0.1-3.0 mg/kg, partial responders had clonal expansion among the lowest observed.

The CDR3 contains 16 residues. V shed 0 bases and J shed 7 bases, with 17 bases lying between them. Looked up from germline, CDR1 is SGHRS and CDR2 is YFSETQ. Of note for this clone: The antigen is undetermined.

Sequenced by immunoSEQ multiplex PCR; TCRdb stores in-frame clones only, minus some. The table records more than 60,000 clones, more than 85% of them present only once. The chain uses TRBV5-1 and TRBJ2-1, with a weak D call TRBD2 (6 bases). The source is an adult with an advanced solid tumor such as melanoma, head and neck, liver or kidney cancer. This sample comprised CD4+ or CD8+ T cells sorted from blood, obtained in a trial of the OX40 agonist ivuxolimab. In nucleotides, the CDR3 is TGCGCCAGCAGCTTGGGGGGACTGATAAGGGGAAATGAGCAGTTCTTC. It is translated as CASSLGGLIRGNEQFF.